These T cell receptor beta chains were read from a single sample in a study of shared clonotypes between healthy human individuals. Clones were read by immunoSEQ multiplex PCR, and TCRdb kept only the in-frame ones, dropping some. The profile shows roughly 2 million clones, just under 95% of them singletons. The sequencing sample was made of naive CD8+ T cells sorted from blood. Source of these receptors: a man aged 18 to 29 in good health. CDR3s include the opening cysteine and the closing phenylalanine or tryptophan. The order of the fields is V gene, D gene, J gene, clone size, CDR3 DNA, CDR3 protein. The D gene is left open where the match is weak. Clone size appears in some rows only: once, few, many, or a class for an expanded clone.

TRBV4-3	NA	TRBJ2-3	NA	TGCGCCAGCAGCAAAAACCGTTGGACAGATACGCAGTATTTT	CASSKNRWTDTQYF
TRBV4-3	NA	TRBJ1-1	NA	TGCGCCAGCAGCCAAGATACTGTGGACACTGAAGCTTTCTTT	CASSQDTVDTEAFF
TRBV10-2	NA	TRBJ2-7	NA	TGCGCCAGCAGTGATTCCCACGAGCAGTACTTC	CASSDSHEQYF
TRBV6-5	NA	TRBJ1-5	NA	TGTGCCAGCAGGCGAGGCCTAAATCAGCCCCAGCATTTT	CASRRGLNQPQHF
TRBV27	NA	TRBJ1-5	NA	TGTGCCAGCAGTTTTCAAGGTAGCAATCAGCCCCAGCATTTT	CASSFQGSNQPQHF
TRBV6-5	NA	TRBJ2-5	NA	TGTGCCAGCAGCATCGGGACTGAGCAGACCCAGTACTTC	CASSIGTEQTQYF
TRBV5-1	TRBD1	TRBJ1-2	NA	TGCGCCAGCAGCTTGGAGGGACAGGGGGACTATGGCTACACCTTC	CASSLEGQGDYGYTF
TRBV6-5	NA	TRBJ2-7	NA	TGTGCCAGCAGTTACGAGTCTCCCCCGGGGTACGAGCAGTACTTC	CASSYESPPGYEQYF
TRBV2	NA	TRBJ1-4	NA	TGTGCCAGCAGTGAAGGGGGCCGGGGGTTAGCTAATGAAAAACTGTTTTTT	CASSEGGRGLANEKLFF
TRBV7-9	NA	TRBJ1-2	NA	TGTGCCAGCAGCTTAGGAGGCCTACCCGGGTATGGCTACACCTTC	CASSLGGLPGYGYTF
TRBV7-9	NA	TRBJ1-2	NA	TGTGCCAGCAGCTACGAAAAGGGGGGCTACACCTTC	CASSYEKGGYTF
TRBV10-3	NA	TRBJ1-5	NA	TGTGCCATCAGTGACCTTCCCAGCGGGCAGCCCCAGCATTTT	CAISDLPSGQPQHF
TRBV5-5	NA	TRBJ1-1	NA	TGTGCCAGCAGCTTGGGGGCGGAGAACACTGAAGCTTTCTTT	CASSLGAENTEAFF
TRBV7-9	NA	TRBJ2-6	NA	TGTGCCAGCAGCTTAGGTGGGATTGGGGCCAACGTCCTGACTTTC	CASSLGGIGANVLTF
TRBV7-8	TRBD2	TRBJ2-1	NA	TGTGCCAGCAGCGTCCCGACTAGCGGGGGGATCAATGAGCAGTTCTTC	CASSVPTSGGINEQFF
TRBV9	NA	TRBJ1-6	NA	TGTGCCAGCAGCGTAGTTGTAGGCTCACCCCTCCACTTT	CASSVVVGSPLHF
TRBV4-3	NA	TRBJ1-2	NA	TGCGCCAGCAGCCAAGTGGCGCTAAACTATGGCTACACCTTC	CASSQVALNYGYTF
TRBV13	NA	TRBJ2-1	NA	TGTGCCAGCAGCTCCTCAACAGGGAGCGAGCAGTTCTTC	CASSSSTGSEQFF
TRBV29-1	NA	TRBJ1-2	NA	TGCAGCGTTGAAGATCTTAGGGGCGCTAACTATGGCTACACCTTC	CSVEDLRGANYGYTF
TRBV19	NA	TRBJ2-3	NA	TGTGCCAGTAGGATTACAGATACGCAGTATTTT	CASRITDTQYF
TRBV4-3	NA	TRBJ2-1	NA	TGCGCCAGCAGCCAAGAAATAGGCGGCTCCTACAATGAGCAGTTCTTC	CASSQEIGGSYNEQFF
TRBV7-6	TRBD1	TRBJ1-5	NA	TGTGCCAGCAGCCCAGGACAGGGCGGGGGCAATCAGCCCCAGCATTTT	CASSPGQGGGNQPQHF
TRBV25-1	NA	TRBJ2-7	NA	TGTGCCAGCAGTGAAGGCGTCTCCTACGAGCAGTACTTC	CASSEGVSYEQYF
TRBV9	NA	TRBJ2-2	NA	TGTGCCAGCAGCGCACCTCGGGAAAGGAACACCGGGGAGCTGTTTTTT	CASSAPRERNTGELFF
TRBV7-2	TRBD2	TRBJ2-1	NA	TGTGCCAGCAACTGGGGGGGGACCTACAATGAGCAGTTCTTC	CASNWGGTYNEQFF
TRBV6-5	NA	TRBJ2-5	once	TGTGCCAGCAGTTACGGGCAGGGGATTGAGACCCAGTACTTC	CASSYGQGIETQYF
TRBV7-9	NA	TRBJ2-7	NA	TGTGCCAGCAGCCATGGGGCGGTTACCGCCTACGAGCAGTACTTC	CASSHGAVTAYEQYF
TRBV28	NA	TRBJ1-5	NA	TGTGCCAGCAGTTTAGTGGCCGGGTTTCAGGAGGGGAGCAATCAGCCCCAGCATTTT	CASSLVAGFQEGSNQPQHF
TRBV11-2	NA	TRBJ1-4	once	TGTGCCAGCAGCTTATCAGGGGAAACTAATGAAAAACTGTTTTTT	CASSLSGETNEKLFF
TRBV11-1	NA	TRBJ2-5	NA	TGTGCCAGCAGCCACACAGAGACCCAGTACTTC	CASSHTETQYF
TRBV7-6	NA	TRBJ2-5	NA	TGTGCCAGCAGAAAAGGGGACGAGACCCAGTACTTC	CASRKGDETQYF
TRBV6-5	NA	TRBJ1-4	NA	TGTGCCAGCAGTTACTCGATAGGGACAACTGAAAAACTGTTTTTT	CASSYSIGTTEKLFF
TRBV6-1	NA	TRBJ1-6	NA	TGTGCCAGCAGTGAAGTGGGGGGCGGTTCACCCCTCCACTTT	CASSEVGGGSPLHF
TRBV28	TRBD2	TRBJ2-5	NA	TGTGCCAGCAGTTTGCGGGGGGCAAAAATAGAGACCCAGTACTTC	CASSLRGAKIETQYF
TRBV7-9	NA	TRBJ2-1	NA	TGTGCCAGCAGCGGCACCGGGAGCTCCTACAATGAGCAGTTCTTC	CASSGTGSSYNEQFF
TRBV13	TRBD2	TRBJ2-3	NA	TGTGCCAGCAGCTCCCTCCGGACTAGCGGGAGCACAGATACGCAGTATTTT	CASSSLRTSGSTDTQYF
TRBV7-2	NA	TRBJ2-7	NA	TGTGCCAGCAGCTCCATAAGTGGGATCCCCTACGAGCAGTACTTC	CASSSISGIPYEQYF
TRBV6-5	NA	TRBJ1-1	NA	TGTGCCAGCAGTTACAGGGAGGGCACTGAAGCTTTCTTT	CASSYREGTEAFF
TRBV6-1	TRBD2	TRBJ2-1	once	TGTGCCAGCAGTGACTGGGCTGGCGGGAGGGCCGATGAGCAGTTCTTC	CASSDWAGGRADEQFF
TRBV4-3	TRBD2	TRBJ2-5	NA	TGCGCCAGCAGCCGAATAACTAGCGGACTACAAGAGACCCAGTACTTC	CASSRITSGLQETQYF
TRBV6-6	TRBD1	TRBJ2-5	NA	TGTGCCAGCAGTTTCTCCGGGACAGGGGAGACCCAGTACTTC	CASSFSGTGETQYF
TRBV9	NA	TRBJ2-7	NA	TGTGCCAGCAGCGTAGGCCCTAGCTCCTACGAGCAGTACTTC	CASSVGPSSYEQYF
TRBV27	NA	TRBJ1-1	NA	TGTGCCAGCAGTTTAGAACCCCTTACAGGAGGGAACACTGAAGCTTTCTTT	CASSLEPLTGGNTEAFF
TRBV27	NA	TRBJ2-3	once	TGTGCCAGCAGTTTATTACAGGTCACTAGCACAGATACGCAGTATTTT	CASSLLQVTSTDTQYF
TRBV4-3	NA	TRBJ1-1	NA	TGCGCCAGCAGCCAAGATAGCAGGAACACTGAAGCTTTCTTT	CASSQDSRNTEAFF
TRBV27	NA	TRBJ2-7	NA	TGTGCCAGCAGTGAAACTAGCCAGACCGATCTAAGCTACGAGCAGTACTTC	CASSETSQTDLSYEQYF
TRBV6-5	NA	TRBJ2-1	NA	TGTGCCAGCAGTTACTCGATTGGCCAGGTATACAATGAGCAGTTCTTC	CASSYSIGQVYNEQFF
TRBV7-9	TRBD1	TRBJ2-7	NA	TGTGCCAGCAGCTCAAGCCTTGACAGGGGCGCTTTCTACGAGCAGTACTTC	CASSSSLDRGAFYEQYF
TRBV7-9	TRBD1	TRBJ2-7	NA	TGTGCCAGCAGCCCTTTAATTGGGACAGGGCGAACCTACGAGCAGTACTTC	CASSPLIGTGRTYEQYF
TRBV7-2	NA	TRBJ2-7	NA	TGTGCCAGCAGCTTAAGAACAGCACCCTACGAGCAGTACTTC	CASSLRTAPYEQYF
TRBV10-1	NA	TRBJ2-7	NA	TGCGCCAGCAGTCGGGACTCCATGAATGACGAGCAGTACTTC	CASSRDSMNDEQYF
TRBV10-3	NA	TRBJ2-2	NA	TGTGCCATCAGTGAGCCCGCGGACGGGGGCACCGGGGAGCTGTTTTTT	CAISEPADGGTGELFF
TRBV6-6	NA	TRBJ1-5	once	TGTGCCAGCAGTTACTCGCCGGGACGCTCCAATCAGCCCCAGCATTTT	CASSYSPGRSNQPQHF
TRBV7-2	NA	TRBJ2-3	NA	TGTGCCAGCAGCTTAGTCACGAACACAGATACGCAGTATTTT	CASSLVTNTDTQYF
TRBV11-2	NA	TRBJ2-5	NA	TGTGCCAGCAGCTTAGGAGGGGGATCAGGGGAGACCCAGTACTTC	CASSLGGGSGETQYF